The rows below give T cell receptor beta chains drawn from one sample of a study of control samples from healthy donors and cancer patients. The data were produced by immunoSEQ multiplex PCR, yet TCRdb's version contains in-frame clones alone and is incomplete. This table holds 130,000 to 150,000 clones, roughly 94% found once. The sample was PBMCs. Receptors originate from a man in his sixties with colorectal cancer. Each CDR3 is given with its conserved first and last residue. The order of the fields is V gene, D gene, clone size, CDR3 length, J gene, CDR3 protein, CDR3 DNA. A D gene is named only where the DNA matches it firmly. Rows may omit the clone size; those that give it use once, few, many or a size class.

v_call: TRBV19; d_call: -; clone_size: -; cdr3_length: 14; j_call: TRBJ2-4; cdr3_aa: CASRTDIAKNIQYF; cdr3_nt: TGTGCCAGCCGGACAGATATAGCCAAAAACATTCAGTACTTC
v_call: TRBV5-1; d_call: -; clone_size: -; cdr3_length: 12; j_call: TRBJ1-1; cdr3_aa: CASSSGVTEAFF; cdr3_nt: TGCGCCAGCAGCTCAGGGGTCACTGAAGCTTTCTTT
v_call: TRBV4-1; d_call: -; clone_size: once; cdr3_length: 15; j_call: TRBJ1-6; cdr3_aa: CASSQVKSHNSPLHF; cdr3_nt: TGCGCCAGCAGCCAAGTGAAGTCCCATAATTCACCCCTCCACTTT
v_call: TRBV27; d_call: -; clone_size: -; cdr3_length: 15; j_call: TRBJ1-4; cdr3_aa: CASRPGFSTNEKLFF; cdr3_nt: TGTGCCAGCAGGCCGGGTTTTTCAACTAATGAAAAACTGTTTTTT
v_call: TRBV7-2; d_call: -; clone_size: -; cdr3_length: 12; j_call: TRBJ2-3; cdr3_aa: CASSPYTDTQYF; cdr3_nt: TGTGCCAGCAGCCCTTATACAGATACGCAGTATTTT
v_call: TRBV5-4; d_call: TRBD1; clone_size: -; cdr3_length: 14; j_call: TRBJ2-7; cdr3_aa: CASSFGTGAYEQYF; cdr3_nt: TGTGCCAGCAGCTTCGGGACAGGGGCCTACGAGCAGTACTTC
v_call: TRBV18; d_call: -; clone_size: -; cdr3_length: 13; j_call: TRBJ1-1; cdr3_aa: CASSPSGGTEAFF; cdr3_nt: TGTGCCAGCTCACCCTCCGGGGGGACTGAAGCTTTCTTT
v_call: TRBV5-4; d_call: -; clone_size: once; cdr3_length: 15; j_call: TRBJ2-5; cdr3_aa: CASSLGQTEQETQYF; cdr3_nt: TGTGCCAGCAGCTTGGGGCAGACCGAACAAGAGACCCAGTACTTC
v_call: TRBV6-5; d_call: -; clone_size: -; cdr3_length: 13; j_call: TRBJ2-7; cdr3_aa: CASSSQGPYEQYF; cdr3_nt: TGTGCCAGCAGTTCTCAGGGGCCCTACGAGCAGTACTTC
v_call: TRBV11-2; d_call: -; clone_size: -; cdr3_length: 14; j_call: TRBJ2-1; cdr3_aa: CASSSLRGGFEQFF; cdr3_nt: TGTGCCAGCAGCTCCCTTAGGGGGGGATTCGAGCAGTTCTTC
v_call: TRBV4-1; d_call: TRBD2; clone_size: -; cdr3_length: 14; j_call: TRBJ2-7; cdr3_aa: CASSQDRGGGEQYF; cdr3_nt: TGCGCCAGCAGCCAAGATCGTGGGGGGGGCGAGCAGTACTTC
v_call: TRBV7-9; d_call: TRBD1; clone_size: -; cdr3_length: 18; j_call: TRBJ2-6; cdr3_aa: CASSSRDRNPSGANVLTF; cdr3_nt: TGTGCCAGCAGCTCGAGGGACAGAAATCCCTCTGGGGCCAACGTCCTGACTTTC
v_call: TRBV9; d_call: -; clone_size: -; cdr3_length: 14; j_call: TRBJ2-3; cdr3_aa: CASIPATMENTQYF; cdr3_nt: TGTGCCAGCATCCCGGCAACGATGGAGAATACGCAGTATTTT
v_call: TRBV27; d_call: -; clone_size: -; cdr3_length: 16; j_call: TRBJ1-6; cdr3_aa: CASSPSQGPYNSPLHF; cdr3_nt: TGTGCCAGCAGTCCCTCACAGGGTCCCTATAATTCACCCCTCCACTTT
v_call: TRBV5-4; d_call: TRBD2; clone_size: -; cdr3_length: 16; j_call: TRBJ2-2; cdr3_aa: CASSLSGGMAAGELFF; cdr3_nt: TGTGCCAGCAGTCTTAGCGGGGGGATGGCAGCCGGGGAGCTGTTTTTT
v_call: TRBV14; d_call: -; clone_size: -; cdr3_length: 17; j_call: TRBJ1-1; cdr3_aa: CASSQDWAQGTSTEAFF; cdr3_nt: TGTGCCAGCAGCCAAGATTGGGCTCAGGGGACGAGCACTGAAGCTTTCTTT
v_call: TRBV6-1; d_call: -; clone_size: -; cdr3_length: 14; j_call: TRBJ2-7; cdr3_aa: CASSEFAGVYEQYF; cdr3_nt: TGTGCCAGCAGTGAATTCGCAGGAGTCTACGAGCAGTACTTC
v_call: TRBV6-1; d_call: -; clone_size: once; cdr3_length: 16; j_call: TRBJ1-2; cdr3_aa: CASSEADRSMVYGYTF; cdr3_nt: TGTGCCAGCAGTGAAGCCGACAGGTCGATGGTCTATGGCTACACCTTC
v_call: TRBV5-4; d_call: TRBD2; clone_size: -; cdr3_length: 13; j_call: TRBJ2-3; cdr3_aa: CASSLEGTSKQYF; cdr3_nt: TGTGCCAGCAGCTTGGAGGGGACTAGCAAGCAGTATTTT
v_call: TRBV27; d_call: -; clone_size: once; cdr3_length: 13; j_call: TRBJ2-1; cdr3_aa: CASSTFSRDEQFF; cdr3_nt: TGTGCCAGCAGTACCTTCAGCAGGGATGAGCAGTTCTTC
v_call: TRBV10-1; d_call: -; clone_size: -; cdr3_length: 16; j_call: TRBJ1-2; cdr3_aa: CASSEWLPVSNYGYTF; cdr3_nt: TGCGCCAGCAGTGAGTGGTTACCGGTCTCTAACTATGGCTACACCTTC
v_call: TRBV6-5; d_call: -; clone_size: -; cdr3_length: 11; j_call: TRBJ1-1; cdr3_aa: CASPLNTEAFF; cdr3_nt: TGTGCCAGCCCATTGAACACTGAAGCTTTCTTT
v_call: TRBV19; d_call: -; clone_size: -; cdr3_length: 11; j_call: TRBJ2-5; cdr3_aa: CASSFEETQYF; cdr3_nt: TGTGCCAGTAGTTTCGAAGAGACCCAGTACTTC
v_call: TRBV4-1; d_call: TRBD1; clone_size: -; cdr3_length: 16; j_call: TRBJ1-2; cdr3_aa: CASSHLGTGPNYGYTF; cdr3_nt: TGCGCCAGCAGCCATTTAGGGACAGGGCCTAACTATGGCTACACCTTC